Listed below are T cell receptor beta chains from one sample, sequenced in a study of blood T cell repertoires in COVID-19. Assay: immunoSEQ multiplex PCR; the TCRdb copy retains only in-frame clones and omits some. Here the sample spans under 250,000 clones, under 90% being singletons. Sequencing was carried out using peripheral blood. The receptors come from a man aged 45-65 years with COVID-19, enrolled during active disease. The CDR3 runs from the conserved cysteine through the conserved F or W. A D gene is named only where the DNA matches it firmly. Clone size is shown for a subset of rows, as once, few, many or a class of expanded clone.

abundance: once
j_gene: TRBJ2-7
v_gene: TRBV5-1
d_gene: TRBD2
CDR3aa: CASSLESGRFDEQYF
CDR3nt: TGCGCCAGCAGCTTGGAGAGCGGGAGGTTCGACGAGCAGTACTTC

abundance: .
j_gene: TRBJ1-1
v_gene: TRBV28
d_gene: .
CDR3aa: CASQTGGSPTEAFF
CDR3nt: TGTGCCAGCCAAACCGGGGGAAGCCCCACTGAAGCTTTCTTT

abundance: .
j_gene: TRBJ2-1
v_gene: TRBV4-1
d_gene: TRBD2
CDR3aa: CASSLTPTSASSYNEQFF
CDR3nt: TGCGCCAGCAGCCTAACTCCTACTAGCGCATCATCCTACAATGAGCAGTTCTTC

abundance: .
j_gene: TRBJ1-1
v_gene: TRBV9
d_gene: .
CDR3aa: CASSVEGTGGYLNTEAFF
CDR3nt: TGTGCCAGCAGCGTAGAGGGGACGGGAGGGTATTTGAACACTGAAGCTTTCTTT

abundance: .
j_gene: TRBJ2-2
v_gene: TRBV19
d_gene: TRBD2
CDR3aa: CASKRTSGDTGELFF
CDR3nt: TGTGCCAGTAAGAGGACTAGCGGAGACACCGGGGAGCTGTTTTTT

abundance: .
j_gene: TRBJ2-7
v_gene: TRBV2
d_gene: TRBD2
CDR3aa: CASKAGGLEQYF
CDR3nt: TGTGCCAGCAAAGCGGGAGGGCTCGAGCAGTACTTC

abundance: once
j_gene: TRBJ1-1
v_gene: TRBV27
d_gene: .
CDR3aa: CASSLFPTAGTEAFF
CDR3nt: TGTGCCAGCAGTTTATTCCCGACGGCGGGCACTGAAGCTTTCTTT

abundance: .
j_gene: TRBJ2-2
v_gene: TRBV19
d_gene: .
CDR3aa: CASSEKGFTGELFF
CDR3nt: TGTGCCAGTAGTGAGAAGGGGTTTACCGGGGAGCTGTTTTTT

abundance: .
j_gene: TRBJ1-4
v_gene: TRBV7-2
d_gene: .
CDR3aa: CASSPFPATLNEKLFF
CDR3nt: TGTGCCAGCAGCCCGTTTCCCGCCACGCTAAATGAAAAACTGTTTTTT

abundance: .
j_gene: TRBJ1-6
v_gene: TRBV6-5
d_gene: .
CDR3aa: CASSDTGSSGPLHF
CDR3nt: TGTGCCAGCAGCGACACAGGGTCTAGTGGACCCCTCCACTTT

abundance: .
j_gene: TRBJ1-2
v_gene: TRBV19
d_gene: .
CDR3aa: CASSTTGPYGYTF
CDR3nt: TGTGCCAGTAGTACCACAGGACCTTATGGCTACACCTTC

abundance: once
j_gene: TRBJ2-3
v_gene: TRBV4-2
d_gene: TRBD2
CDR3aa: CASSQAPGLAGGTHVTQYF
CDR3nt: TGTGCCAGCAGCCAAGCCCCGGGACTAGCGGGGGGAACCCACGTTACGCAGTATTTT

abundance: many
j_gene: TRBJ1-5
v_gene: TRBV27
d_gene: TRBD1
CDR3aa: CASTGGGNQPQHF
CDR3nt: TGTGCCTCAACAGGGGGCGGCAATCAGCCCCAGCATTTT

abundance: .
j_gene: TRBJ2-2
v_gene: TRBV5-6
d_gene: TRBD2
CDR3aa: CASSLGLAVNTGELFF
CDR3nt: TGTGCCAGCAGCTTGGGGCTAGCGGTTAACACCGGGGAGCTGTTTTTT

abundance: .
j_gene: TRBJ2-7
v_gene: TRBV5-5
d_gene: .
CDR3aa: CASSPQGGNEQYF
CDR3nt: TGTGCCAGCAGCCCGCAGGGTGGGAACGAGCAGTACTTC

abundance: .
j_gene: TRBJ2-4
v_gene: TRBV2
d_gene: .
CDR3aa: CASNNIGTSRNIQYF
CDR3nt: TGTGCCAGCAATAATATAGGCACTAGCAGGAACATTCAGTACTTC

abundance: .
j_gene: TRBJ1-1
v_gene: TRBV19
d_gene: TRBD1
CDR3aa: CASSQDRGYTEAFF
CDR3nt: TGTGCCAGTAGTCAGGACAGGGGCTACACTGAAGCTTTCTTT

abundance: .
j_gene: TRBJ1-2
v_gene: TRBV9
d_gene: TRBD1
CDR3aa: CASSVQGDSNYGYTF
CDR3nt: TGTGCCAGCAGCGTCCAGGGGGACTCTAACTATGGCTACACCTTC

abundance: .
j_gene: TRBJ2-7
v_gene: TRBV6-5
d_gene: .
CDR3aa: CASSYSGANYEQYF
CDR3nt: TGTGCCAGCAGTTATTCGGGAGCAAACTACGAGCAGTACTTC

abundance: .
j_gene: TRBJ2-7
v_gene: TRBV10-3
d_gene: TRBD1
CDR3aa: CAINPTGDSYEQYF
CDR3nt: TGTGCCATCAACCCGACAGGGGACTCCTACGAGCAGTACTTC

abundance: .
j_gene: TRBJ2-2
v_gene: TRBV9
d_gene: .
CDR3aa: CASSADIVAGNTGELFF
CDR3nt: TGTGCCAGCAGCGCTGATATTGTGGCAGGGAACACCGGGGAGCTGTTTTTT

abundance: .
j_gene: TRBJ1-6
v_gene: TRBV10-3
d_gene: .
CDR3aa: CAISGGANSPLHF
CDR3nt: TGTGCCATCAGTGGGGGAGCCAATTCACCCCTCCACTTT

abundance: .
j_gene: TRBJ2-2
v_gene: TRBV7-9
d_gene: TRBD1
CDR3aa: CASSHRDRSTGELFF
CDR3nt: TGTGCCAGCAGCCATCGGGACAGGTCCACCGGGGAGCTGTTTTTT

abundance: .
j_gene: TRBJ2-7
v_gene: TRBV3-1/TRBV3-2
d_gene: TRBD2
CDR3aa: CASSQVPAGEKEQYF
CDR3nt: TGTGCCAGCAGCCAAGTCCCAGCGGGAGAGAAGGAGCAGTACTTC

abundance: .
j_gene: TRBJ2-5
v_gene: TRBV7-9
d_gene: TRBD1
CDR3aa: CASSVGQGWETQYF
CDR3nt: TGTGCCAGCAGCGTCGGACAGGGTTGGGAGACCCAGTACTTC

abundance: .
j_gene: TRBJ2-5
v_gene: TRBV4-3
d_gene: .
CDR3aa: CASSQDLGGTNQETQYF
CDR3nt: TGCGCCAGCAGCCAAGATCTTGGAGGAACGAACCAAGAGACCCAGTACTTC

abundance: .
j_gene: TRBJ2-2
v_gene: TRBV9
d_gene: .
CDR3aa: CASSVTGVGGELFF
CDR3nt: TGTGCCAGCAGCGTAACGGGGGTTGGCGGGGAGCTGTTTTTT

abundance: .
j_gene: TRBJ2-2
v_gene: TRBV15
d_gene: .
CDR3aa: CATSREKRSNTGELFF
CDR3nt: TGTGCCACCAGCAGAGAGAAGCGGTCGAACACCGGGGAGCTGTTTTTT

abundance: .
j_gene: TRBJ1-5
v_gene: TRBV2
d_gene: TRBD1
CDR3aa: CASSEGTGRGHSNQPQHF
CDR3nt: TGTGCCAGCAGTGAAGGGACAGGGAGGGGACATAGCAATCAGCCCCAGCATTTT

abundance: .
j_gene: TRBJ2-6
v_gene: TRBV9
d_gene: .
CDR3aa: CASSPGVGSGANVLTF
CDR3nt: TGTGCCAGCAGCCCAGGGGTTGGTTCTGGGGCCAACGTCCTGACTTTC

abundance: .
j_gene: TRBJ2-3
v_gene: TRBV24-1
d_gene: .
CDR3aa: CATSPRAGAADTQYF
CDR3nt: TGTGCCACCAGTCCCAGGGCGGGGGCTGCAGATACGCAGTATTTT

abundance: .
j_gene: TRBJ2-3
v_gene: TRBV11-2
d_gene: .
CDR3aa: CASSLPNSDTQYF
CDR3nt: TGTGCCAGCAGCTTACCTAACTCAGATACGCAGTATTTT

abundance: .
j_gene: TRBJ2-7
v_gene: TRBV6-5
d_gene: .
CDR3aa: CASSYSRGSYEQYF
CDR3nt: TGTGCCAGCAGTTACTCGAGGGGGTCCTACGAGCAGTACTTC

abundance: few
j_gene: TRBJ2-7
v_gene: TRBV4-1
d_gene: TRBD2
CDR3aa: CASSQDGRYRGLASAYEQYF
CDR3nt: TGCGCCAGCAGCCAAGATGGCCGCTATCGGGGACTAGCGTCGGCTTACGAGCAGTACTTC

abundance: few
j_gene: TRBJ2-7
v_gene: TRBV5-8
d_gene: .
CDR3aa: CASSLYGGQYF
CDR3nt: TGTGCCAGCAGCTTGTATGGGGGCCAGTACTTC

abundance: .
j_gene: TRBJ1-6
v_gene: TRBV30
d_gene: TRBD1
CDR3aa: CAWSGTGSFEGYNSPLHF
CDR3nt: TGTGCCTGGAGTGGGACAGGGAGCTTCGAAGGCTATAATTCACCCCTCCACTTT

abundance: .
j_gene: TRBJ2-7
v_gene: TRBV2
d_gene: .
CDR3aa: CASIPRGITYEQYF
CDR3nt: TGTGCCAGCATCCCCCGAGGGATTACCTACGAGCAGTACTTC

abundance: .
j_gene: TRBJ1-4
v_gene: TRBV5-5
d_gene: .
CDR3aa: CASSLWYSTNEKLFF
CDR3nt: TGTGCCAGCAGCTTGTGGTACTCAACTAATGAAAAACTGTTTTTT

abundance: few
j_gene: TRBJ2-3
v_gene: TRBV9
d_gene: TRBD2
CDR3aa: CASSVTSGSTDTQYF
CDR3nt: TGTGCCAGCAGCGTGACTAGCGGAAGCACAGATACGCAGTATTTT

abundance: .
j_gene: TRBJ2-3
v_gene: TRBV6-5
d_gene: TRBD2
CDR3aa: CASSYSAGGSSDTQYF
CDR3nt: TGTGCCAGCAGTTACTCTGCGGGGGGGTCGTCAGATACGCAGTATTTT

abundance: .
j_gene: TRBJ2-7
v_gene: TRBV7-2
d_gene: TRBD1
CDR3aa: CASSLGAPDRVAYEQYF
CDR3nt: TGTGCCAGCAGCTTAGGAGCCCCAGACAGGGTCGCCTACGAGCAGTACTTC

abundance: .
j_gene: TRBJ2-5
v_gene: TRBV2
d_gene: .
CDR3aa: CASTQTGGETQYF
CDR3nt: TGTGCCAGCACTCAAACGGGCGGGGAGACCCAGTACTTC

abundance: .
j_gene: TRBJ1-5
v_gene: TRBV19
d_gene: TRBD1
CDR3aa: CASSILGQGGNQPQHF
CDR3nt: TGTGCCAGTAGTATCCTTGGACAGGGCGGGAATCAGCCCCAGCATTTT

abundance: once
j_gene: TRBJ2-2
v_gene: TRBV18
d_gene: TRBD2
CDR3aa: CASSPGSGGANTGELFF
CDR3nt: TGTGCCAGCTCACCGGGCAGCGGGGGAGCGAACACCGGGGAGCTGTTTTTT

abundance: .
j_gene: TRBJ2-5
v_gene: TRBV5-4
d_gene: .
CDR3aa: CASSSPSETQYF
CDR3nt: TGTGCCAGCAGCTCCCCCTCGGAGACCCAGTACTTC

abundance: .
j_gene: TRBJ2-4
v_gene: TRBV6-5
d_gene: TRBD1
CDR3aa: CASSPLTGGGNIQYF
CDR3nt: TGTGCCAGCAGTCCCCTGACAGGGGGGGGAAACATTCAGTACTTC